The TCR beta chain under discussion was sequenced for a study of CD8 T cells in Susac syndrome. With random hexamers, roughly 0.5 to 1 ug RNA was reverse transcribed. TCRdb called the immunoSEQ multiplex PCR reads again in MiXCR, with one record for every CDR3 protein. Of about 300,000 distinct CDR3 sequences listed, approximately 85% are singletons. Sequencing of TCR beta was carried out in blood CD8+ and CD4+ T cells. Negative isolation was used for CD8+ and CD4+ T cells and FACS enrichment for TEMRA cells. This CDR3 is 13 amino acids long. Per the germline V gene, CDR1 is DFQATT and CDR2 is SNEGSKA (reference sequence). V was clipped by 3 bases and J by 0 bases, with 9 bases between them.

The V call is TRBV20-1, the J call TRBJ2-7; D is uncertain. Sequenced: CD8+ T cells from PBMCs. This TCR derives from a human donor with multiple sclerosis. CDR3 sequence reads: CSARSVDSYEQYF. CDR3 in DNA: TGCAGTGCTAGGAGTGTCGACTCCTACGAGCAGTACTTC.